The 4 T cell receptor delta chains given below trace back to one sample, sequenced in a study of Vδ1+ human thymocytes. Overall study findings and caveats: In the thymus, TRG and TRD repertoires looked highly polyclonal with Gaussian CDR3 lengths.

The template was reverse-transcribed extracted RNA. The CDR3 regions were amplified by multiplex PCR from V-gene primers to a constant-region primer. TCRdb re-identified clones in the multiplex PCR reads via CATT. The sample has more than 50,000 delta-chain clones; approximately 16% are singletons. For these receptors, no antigen is known. Sequencing was done on a sample of Vdelta1+ gamma-delta thymocytes from the thymus. Subset described: FACS-sorted CD3+ TCRalphabeta- TCRVdelta1+ TCRVdelta2- thymocytes. Every receptor here comes from a boy younger than two who had congenital heart surgery.

The V and J genes are TRDV1 and TRDJ1; the match to TRDD3 covers 11 bases. Germline V gene data show CDR1 as TSWWSYY and CDR2 as QGS. The CDR3 extends over 23 amino acids. Trimming at V came to 0 bases and at J to 0 bases, leaving 21 bases not matched to a gene. The CDR3 sequence is CALGELGGTGGYGAPKYTDKLIF. CDR3 in DNA: TGTGCTCTTGGGGAACTGGGCGGTACTGGGGGATATGGCGCGCCAAAGTACACCGATAAACTCATCTTT.

This clone was detected only a few times. The chain employs TRAV29/DV5 and TRDJ1; TRDD3 matches 9 bases. The CDR3 length is 19 residues. V shed 0 bases and J 0 bases; nucleotides not matched to a gene: 15. Germline V gene sequence: CDR1 NSMFDY, CDR2 ISSIKDK. CDR3 sequence reads: CAASAHIEYWGTNTDKLIF. The CDR3 bases are TGTGCAGCAAGCGCCCATATCGAGTACTGGGGGACCAACACCGATAAACTCATCTTT.

The chain carries TRDV1 and TRDJ2, with TRDD3 matching 13 bases. The V and J ends lost 4 bases and 8 bases, in that order; junction bases with no gene match: 16. The CDR3 totals 19 residues. Germline CDR1 and CDR2: TSWWSYY and QGS. The CDR3 DNA sequence: TGTGCTCTTGGGGGGACCAAGTTACTGGGGGATACGCAAGGCGCACAACTCTTCTTT. Protein product: CALGGTKLLGDTQGAQLFF.

This clone was detected only a few times. V usage is TRDV1 and J usage is TRDJ1; D might be TRDD2 or TRDD3, each matching 6 bases. V gave up 6 bases and J gave up 4 bases, with 33 bases separating them. CDR1 and CDR2 from the germline V gene are TSWWSYY and QGS. CDR3 length: 20 residues. DNA of the CDR3: TGTGCTCTTGGTTCCCTTCCCCCCGTACTGGGATTTTTGGGGCGCGATAAACTCATCTTT. Encoded protein: CALGSLPPVLGFLGRDKLIF.